This T cell receptor beta chain was captured by sequencing in a study of blood T cells in healthy people across ages. The CDR3 has 11 residues. Germline CDR1 is SGHRS and CDR2 is YFSETQ. V was shortened by 6 bases and J by 6 bases, with 7 bases between the two germline ends. Through a sample-barcoded 5' primer and a J-beta primer mix, a second PCR was run for about 6 to 12 cycles. TCRdb re-called the 5' RACE reads with MiXCR, one entry per CDR3 protein. Of over 1.5 million distinct CDR3 sequences listed, about 49% are singletons. Concerning this clonotype: Its cognate antigen is unknown.

Study-wide results and caveats: A roughly linear fall in TCR beta diversity per million T cells was seen with increasing age. Whereas aged donors had fewer naive CD4+ cells, long-lived donors had more of them and higher diversity.

The sample was blood. The chain uses TRBV5-1 and TRBJ2-1; D is uncertain. The clonotype comes from a woman in her thirties or forties in good health. CDR3 in amino acids: CASKQVNEQFF. The CDR3 DNA reads TGCGCCAGCAAGCAGGTCAATGAGCAGTTCTTC.